This T cell receptor (beta chain) was retrieved from a study of T-cell memory formation after mild COVID-19. Study in general: In these data, TCR clusters were largely donor specific. Study-level results: CD4/CD8 balance held among clones contracting day 15 to 85, and later expanders leaned CD4+. Of the contracting clones, CD4+ ones lay mainly in CM and EM, and CD8+ ones in EMRA.

Concerning this clonotype itself: The antigen remains unidentified.

MiXCR was run by TCRdb on the 5' RACE reads, yielding one entry per CDR3 protein. The sample includes under 300,000 distinct CDR3 sequences, approximately 7.6% of them seen just once. This TCR derives from a man younger than 35 who had mild COVID-19 (a few samples of this study predate the infection). Cell type and time point are not known. Input material: PBMCs or a T cell subset sorted from them (not recorded which).

CDR3 sequence (DNA): TGTGCCAGCAGCTTAGCTTGGAGGGCACAAAAGACAGATACGCAGTATTTT. This translates into CASSLAWRAQKTDTQYF. This chain connects TRBV7-9 to TRBJ2-3; D possibly corresponds to TRBD2 (6 bases). The CDR3 has 17 residues. Germline values: CDR1 SEHNR, CDR2 FQNEAQ (reference sequence). Trimming pared 0 bases from V and 3 bases from J, leaving 16 bases between.